These 22 T cell receptor beta chains were all obtained from the same sample, sequenced in a study of T cells after yellow fever vaccination. TCRdb reprocessed the 5' RACE reads via MiXCR and lists one record per CDR3 protein. The data show about 350,000 distinct CDR3 sequences, with 8.1% seen just once and 17% held by the top ten. Sequencing was performed on PBMCs, taken around 45 days after the first yellow fever vaccination. The receptor set was obtained from a man in his late teens or twenties who received the YFV17D yellow fever vaccine.

This chain connects TRBV6-1 to TRBJ2-1, with no clear D. Germline V gene sequence: CDR1 MNHNS, CDR2 SASEGT. V lost 3 bases and J lost 0, with 6 bases in between. The CDR3 has 14 residues. The CDR3 DNA reads TGTGCCAGCAGTGATTGGAGCTCCTACAATGAGCAGTTCTTC. Its protein is CASSDWSSYNEQFF.

The chain has TRBV24-1 and TRBJ2-1; D is unresolved. The CDR3 loop spans 14 amino acids. Germline loops: CDR1 KGHDR, CDR2 SFDVKD. Trimming took 12 bases from V and 5 from J, leaving 19 bases between them. CDR3 nucleotides: TGTGCCCCCATACCGCTGGACGGTAACAATGAGCAGTTCTTC. Translated, it gives CAPIPLDGNNEQFF.

This clonotype was detected many times. The chain has TRBV5-1 and TRBJ2-2, with 10 positions matching TRBD1. This CDR3 has 15 residues. Germline V CDR1 and CDR2: SGHRS, YFSETQ. Unmatched junction bases numbered 3, after V lost 4 bases and J lost 3 bases. CDR3 nucleotide sequence: TGCGCCAGCAGCCCCGGGACAGGGGACACCGGGGAGCTGTTTTTT. It yields the protein CASSPGTGDTGELFF.

J is TRBJ2-2 and V is TRBV18, with 10 bases identical to TRBD1. This CDR3 spans 16 amino acids. V lost 6 bases and J lost 4; bases outside the gene matches: 8. In germline, CDR1 is KGHSH, CDR2 LQKENI. CDR3 loop: CASSQTGTGVTGELFF. The CDR3 bases are TGTGCCAGCTCCCAGACTGGGACAGGGGTCACCGGGGAGCTGTTTTTT.

This clonotype was counted between two and nine times. This chain connects TRBV4-1 to TRBJ2-1, with D maybe TRBD1 (6 bases). Trimming took 0 bases from V and 7 from J, leaving 19 bases between them. CDR1 and CDR2 from the germline V gene are MGHRA and YSYEKL. The CDR3 extends over 17 amino acids. The CDR3 loop reads CASSQDRGLGGSNEQFF. CDR3 sequence (DNA): TGCGCCAGCAGCCAAGATCGGGGTCTAGGGGGTAGTAATGAGCAGTTCTTC.

This clonotype showed up just a few times. The chain combines TRBV4-3 with TRBJ2-5; 11 bases line up with TRBD2. Germline V CDR1 and CDR2: LGHNA, YSLEER. The J segment lost 8 bases and the V segment lost 1 base, leaving 9 bases of the junction unmatched. The length of the CDR3 is 16 residues. The CDR3 here is CASSQVPGTSGATQYF. The CDR3 coding sequence is TGCGCCAGCAGCCAAGTCCCCGGGACTAGCGGAGCTACCCAGTACTTC.

The chain uses TRBV19 and TRBJ1-5; D not certain. Germline V lookup: CDR1 LNHDA, CDR2 SQIVND (reference sequence). Trimming pared 7 bases from V and 0 bases from J, leaving 7 bases between. The CDR3 runs 13 residues. The chain's CDR3 is CASTQYSNQPQHF. DNA for the CDR3: TGTGCCAGTACCCAGTATAGCAATCAGCCCCAGCATTTT.

This clonotype was picked up a small number of times. The chain uses TRBV5-1 and TRBJ2-3; 10 bases agree with TRBD1. Trimming cost V 4 bases and J 4 bases; bases outside gene matches: 3. From germline, CDR1 is SGHRS and CDR2 YFSETQ. The CDR3 extends over 14 amino acids. The CDR3 sequence: CASSPGTGADTQYF. The CDR3 DNA reads TGCGCCAGCAGCCCCGGGACAGGGGCAGATACGCAGTATTTT.

J is TRBJ2-5 and V is TRBV20-1; D may match TRBD1 or TRBD2 (5 bases each). This CDR3 contains 15 residues. Per the germline V gene, CDR1 is DFQATT and CDR2 is SNEGSKA (reference sequence). In nucleotides, the CDR3 is TGCAGCATACAACAAACCGGGACGGTGAGGGAGACCCAGTACTTC. This codes for CSIQQTGTVRETQYF.

CDR3 nucleotides: TGTGCCAGCAGCATTAGCGGGGGCACAACCCAGTACTTC. Translating gives CASSISGGTTQYF. The chain recombines TRBV7-2 with TRBJ2-5; TRBD2 matches at 9 bases. Germline CDR1 and CDR2: SGHTA and FQGNSA. V shed 5 bases, J shed 8 bases, and the junction held 6 bases outside the gene matches. The CDR3 has 13 residues.

This clonotype has at least ten counts. This chain connects TRBV5-1 to TRBJ1-1; a possible D gene is TRBD1 (6 bases). Germline V gene lookup returns CDR1 SGHRS and CDR2 YFSETQ. V lost 1 base and J 0 bases, leaving 13 bases between the germline ends. This CDR3 region has 16 residues. The chain's CDR3 is CASSLSTRDMNTEAFF. For the CDR3, the DNA is TGCGCCAGCAGCTTGAGTACCAGGGACATGAACACTGAAGCTTTCTTT.

J is TRBJ2-1 and V is TRBV4-3; 7 positions match TRBD1. Germline V gene sequence: CDR1 LGHNA, CDR2 YSLEER. This CDR3 contains 14 residues. The J segment lost 3 bases and the V segment lost 4 bases, leaving 3 bases of the junction unmatched. This chain's CDR3 is CASSPDRVYNEQFF. As DNA, the CDR3 is TGCGCCAGCAGCCCTGACAGGGTCTACAATGAGCAGTTCTTC.

This clonotype turned up a few times. The CDR3 DNA follows: TGCGCCAGCAGTCAATCGTTCGGGCTCGTCCACGAGCAGTACGTC. Amino acids: CASSQSFGLVHEQYV. V is TRBV23-1 and J is TRBJ2-7; D uncertain. TRBV23-1 is an open reading frame, and its role is uncertain. With 0 bases removed from V and 5 bases from J, the gap between germline ends came to 14 bases. This CDR3 is built from 15 residues.

J is TRBJ1-5 and V is TRBV6-1; 8 bases fit TRBD1. The trim removed 7 bases at V and 9 bases at J, leaving 14 bases unmatched. Per the germline V gene, CDR1 is MNHNS and CDR2 is SASEGT. The CDR3 length is 15 residues. Here the CDR3 reads CASTTGQGAGRPQHF. DNA of the CDR3: TGTGCCAGCACTACGGGGCAGGGGGCGGGTAGGCCCCAGCATTTT.

V usage is TRBV12-3 or TRBV12-4 and J usage is TRBJ1-3; D unclear. With 7 bases removed from V and 0 bases from J, the gap between germline ends came to 13 bases. The CDR3 consists of 15 residues. CDR3: CASIPLDGSGNTIYF. For the CDR3, the DNA is TGTGCCAGCATCCCGTTGGACGGCTCTGGAAACACCATATATTTT.

The gene calls are TRBV7-3 and TRBJ2-1, with D perhaps being TRBD1 or TRBD2 (5 bases each). CDR3 size: 13 residues. The germline V gene has CDR1 SGHTA and CDR2 FQGTGA. Trimming shortened V by 5 bases and J by 13 bases, and 18 bases separated the two germline ends. CDR3 sequence: CASSTSQVEGQFF. The CDR3 nucleotides read TGTGCCAGCAGCACCTCACAGGTTGAGGGCCAGTTCTTC.

In this sample, this clonotype turned up a few times. The chain recombines TRBV5-6 with TRBJ2-5; D remains ambiguous. CDR1 and CDR2 from the germline V gene are SGHDT and YYEEEE. V was clipped by 4 bases and J by 5 bases, with 12 bases between them. CDR3 size: 13 residues. The CDR3 DNA sequence: TGTGCCAGCAGCCGAAGGGTCGGGGAGACCCAGTACTTC. This encodes CASSRRVGETQYF.

This clonotype was detected many times. The chain recombines TRBV4-2 with TRBJ2-1; D ambiguous. From germline, CDR1 is LGHNA and CDR2 YNFKEQ. This CDR3 has 11 residues. The ends were cut back, 6 bases at V and 4 bases at J, with 4 bases in the middle. This CDR3 is CASRGYNEQFF. In DNA, the CDR3 is TGTGCCAGCAGGGGGTACAATGAGCAGTTCTTC.

The chain is built from TRBV11-1 and TRBJ2-7, with 11 bases lining up with TRBD2. J lost 0 bases, V lost 4 bases, and 11 bases had no gene match. Germline CDR1 reads SGHAT; CDR2 reads FQDESV (reference sequence). CDR3 length: 18 residues. In DNA, the CDR3 is TGTGCCAGCAGCTCTAGCGGGGGGACTTACAAAAACTCCTACGAGCAGTACGTC. Encoded protein: CASSSSGGTYKNSYEQYV.

Only a few counts were recorded for this clonotype. The gene calls are TRBV5-1 and TRBJ2-3; a possible D gene is TRBD1 (6 bases). This CDR3 has 14 residues. Germline values: CDR1 SGHRS, CDR2 YFSETQ. V lost 3 bases and J lost 2, with 10 bases in between. CDR3 protein: CASSSGDNTDTQYF. The CDR3 DNA reads TGCGCCAGCAGCTCCGGGGACAACACAGATACGCAGTATTTT.

This chain uses TRBV5-1 with TRBJ2-5; D not certain. V lost 3 bases to trimming and J lost 3 bases, with 9 bases between them. The CDR3 has 13 amino acids. Germline CDR1 SGHRS, CDR2 YFSETQ. The CDR3 reads CASSSRAEETQYF. The CDR3 nucleotides read TGCGCCAGCAGCTCTAGGGCAGAAGAGACCCAGTACTTC.

The chain couples TRBV25-1 to TRBJ2-5; D is uncertain. V was trimmed by 5 bases and J by 5 bases, leaving 15 bases between them. The length of the CDR3 is 14 residues. Germline CDR1 reads MGHDK; CDR2 reads SYGVNS. The CDR3 reads CASSTRTVRETQYF. The CDR3 bases are TGTGCCAGCAGTACCCGGACGGTGAGGGAGACCCAGTACTTC. The variable domain in full, completed from reference TRBV25-1 and TRBJ2-5, reads EADIYQTPRYLVIGTGKKITLECSQTMGHDKMYWYQQDPGMELHLIHYSYGVNSTEKGDLSSESTVSRIRTEHFPLTLESARPSHTSQYLCASSTRTVRETQYFGPGTRLLVL.